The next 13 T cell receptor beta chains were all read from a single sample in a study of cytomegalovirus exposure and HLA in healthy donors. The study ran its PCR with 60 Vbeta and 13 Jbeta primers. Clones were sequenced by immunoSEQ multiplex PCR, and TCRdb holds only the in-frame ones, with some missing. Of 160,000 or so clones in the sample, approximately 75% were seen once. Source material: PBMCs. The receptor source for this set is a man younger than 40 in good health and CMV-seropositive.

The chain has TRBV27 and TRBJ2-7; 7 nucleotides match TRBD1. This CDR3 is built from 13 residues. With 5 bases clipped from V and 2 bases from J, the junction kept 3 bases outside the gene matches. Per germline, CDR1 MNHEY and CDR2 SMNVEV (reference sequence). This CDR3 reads CASSLTGPYEQYF. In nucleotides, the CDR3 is TGTGCCAGCAGTCTGACAGGGCCCTACGAGCAGTACTTC.

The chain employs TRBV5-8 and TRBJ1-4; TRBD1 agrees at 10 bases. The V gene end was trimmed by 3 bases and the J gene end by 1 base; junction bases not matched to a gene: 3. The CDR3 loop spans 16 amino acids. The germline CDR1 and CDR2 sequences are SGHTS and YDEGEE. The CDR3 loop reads CASSSGTGVTNEKLFF. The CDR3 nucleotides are TGTGCCAGCAGCTCCGGGACAGGGGTAACTAATGAAAAACTGTTTTTT.

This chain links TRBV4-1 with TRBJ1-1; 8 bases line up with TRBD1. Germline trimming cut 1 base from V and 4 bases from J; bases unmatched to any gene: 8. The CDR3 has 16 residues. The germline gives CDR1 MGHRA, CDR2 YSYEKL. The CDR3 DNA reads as TGCGCCAGCAGCCAAGTCAGACAGGGGCTCAGCACTGAAGCTTTCTTT. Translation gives CASSQVRQGLSTEAFF.

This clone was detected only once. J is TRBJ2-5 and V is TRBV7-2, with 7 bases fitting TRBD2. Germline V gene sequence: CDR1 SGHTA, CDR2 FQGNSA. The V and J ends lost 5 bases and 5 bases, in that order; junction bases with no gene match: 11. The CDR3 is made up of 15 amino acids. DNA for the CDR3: TGTGCCAGCAGCAACGACCCGGGGGGATGGGAGACCCAGTACTTC. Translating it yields CASSNDPGGWETQYF. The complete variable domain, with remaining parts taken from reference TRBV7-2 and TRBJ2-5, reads GAGVSQSPSNKVTEKGKDVELRCDPISGHTALYWYRQSLGQGLEFLIYFQGNSAPDKSGLPSDRFSAERTGGSVSTLTIQRTQQEDSAVYLCASSNDPGGWETQYFGPGTRLLVL.

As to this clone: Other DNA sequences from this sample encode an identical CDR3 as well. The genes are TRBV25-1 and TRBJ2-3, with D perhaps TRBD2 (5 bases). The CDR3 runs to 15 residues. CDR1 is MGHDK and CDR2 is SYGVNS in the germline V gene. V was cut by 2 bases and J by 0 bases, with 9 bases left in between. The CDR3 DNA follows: TGTGCCAGCAGTGAAAAGGCGGGTAGCACAGATACGCAGTATTTT. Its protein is CASSEKAGSTDTQYF.

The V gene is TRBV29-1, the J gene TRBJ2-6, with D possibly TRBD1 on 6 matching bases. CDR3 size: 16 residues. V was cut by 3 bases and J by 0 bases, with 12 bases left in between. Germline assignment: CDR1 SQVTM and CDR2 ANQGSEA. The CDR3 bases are TGCAGCGTTGAGACGGACAGTAACTCTGGGGCCAACGTCCTGACTTTC. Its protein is CSVETDSNSGANVLTF.

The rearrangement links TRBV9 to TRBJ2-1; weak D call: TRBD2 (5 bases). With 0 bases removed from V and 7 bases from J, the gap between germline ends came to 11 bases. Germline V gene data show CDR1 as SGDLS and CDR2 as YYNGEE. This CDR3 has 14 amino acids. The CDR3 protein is CASSVATSGNEQFF. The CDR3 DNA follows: TGTGCCAGCAGCGTAGCTACTTCGGGAAATGAGCAGTTCTTC. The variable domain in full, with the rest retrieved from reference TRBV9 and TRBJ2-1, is DSGVTQTPKHLITATGQRVTLRCSPRSGDLSVYWYQQSLDQGLQFLIQYYNGEERAKGNILERFSAQQFPDLHSELNLSSLELGDSALYFCASSVATSGNEQFFGPGTRLTVL.

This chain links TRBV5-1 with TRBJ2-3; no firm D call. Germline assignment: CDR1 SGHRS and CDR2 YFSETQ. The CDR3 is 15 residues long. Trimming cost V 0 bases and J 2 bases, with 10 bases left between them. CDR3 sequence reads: CASSLVPATTDTQYF. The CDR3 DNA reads TGCGCCAGCAGCTTGGTCCCAGCGACCACAGATACGCAGTATTTT.

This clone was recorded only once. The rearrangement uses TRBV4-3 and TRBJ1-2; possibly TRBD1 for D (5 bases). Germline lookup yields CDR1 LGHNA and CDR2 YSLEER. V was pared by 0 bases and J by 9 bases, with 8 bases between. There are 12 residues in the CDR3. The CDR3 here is CASSQEQGSYTF. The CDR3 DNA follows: TGCGCCAGCAGCCAAGAGCAGGGAAGCTACACCTTC.

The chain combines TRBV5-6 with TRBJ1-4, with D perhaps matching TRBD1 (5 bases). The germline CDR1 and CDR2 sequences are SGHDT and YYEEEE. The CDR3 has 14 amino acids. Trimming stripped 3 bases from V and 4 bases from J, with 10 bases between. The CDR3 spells CASSYRGFNEKLFF. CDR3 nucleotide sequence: TGTGCCAGCAGCTATAGGGGCTTTAATGAAAAACTGTTTTTT.

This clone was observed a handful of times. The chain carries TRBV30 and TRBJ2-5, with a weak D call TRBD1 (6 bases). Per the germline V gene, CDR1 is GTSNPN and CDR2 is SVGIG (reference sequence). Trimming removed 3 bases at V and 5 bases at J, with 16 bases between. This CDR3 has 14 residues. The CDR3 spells CAWRDPNRAETQYF. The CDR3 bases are TGTGCCTGGAGGGATCCGAACAGGGCGGAGACCCAGTACTTC.

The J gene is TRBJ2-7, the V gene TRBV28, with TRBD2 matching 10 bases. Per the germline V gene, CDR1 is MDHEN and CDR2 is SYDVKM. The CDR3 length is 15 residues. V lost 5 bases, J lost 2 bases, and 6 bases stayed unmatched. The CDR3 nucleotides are TGTGCCAGCAGTATCCTAGCGGGGGTTCCCTACGAGCAGTACTTC. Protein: CASSILAGVPYEQYF.

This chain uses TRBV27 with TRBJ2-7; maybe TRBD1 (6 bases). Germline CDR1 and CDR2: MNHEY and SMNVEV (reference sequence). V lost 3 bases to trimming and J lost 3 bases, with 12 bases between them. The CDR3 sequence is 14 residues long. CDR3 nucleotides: TGTGCCAGCAGTTTCTCGGGACAAAGCTACGAGCAGTACTTC. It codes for CASSFSGQSYEQYF.